These 7 T cell receptor beta chains were sequenced from one sample in a study of read filtering for tumor transcriptome and immune sequencing. From approximately 430 ng of RNA, a library with molecular barcoded alpha/delta and beta/gamma adaptors was made. Each CDR3 protein gets one entry after TCRdb re-called the reads with MiXCR. Of some 25,000 distinct CDR3 sequences in the sample, 20% are singletons; the top ten hold roughly 15%. The sample taken for sequencing was a population of CD138-negative cells sorted from bone marrow. The receptors here all came from a donor aged 40 or over with multiple myeloma.

This clonotype was picked up many times. The J gene is TRBJ2-2, the V gene TRBV29-1, with no clear D. The ends were cut back, 3 bases at V and 0 bases at J, with 11 bases in the middle. The CDR3 covers 15 residues. Per the germline V gene, CDR1 is SQVTM and CDR2 is ANQGSEA. The CDR3 DNA sequence: TGCAGCGTTGAGGTGGGCGACGCGAACACCGGGGAGCTGTTTTTT. Its translation is CSVEVGDANTGELFF.

The V call is TRBV5-8, the J call TRBJ2-1; D is perhaps TRBD1 (5 bases). V gave up 0 bases and J gave up 0 bases, with 10 bases separating them. The CDR3 has 16 amino acids. CDR1 SGHTS and CDR2 YDEGEE come from the germline V gene. CDR3 sequence reads: CASSLGQSYSYNEQFF. For the CDR3, the DNA is TGTGCCAGCAGCTTGGGACAGTCCTACTCCTACAATGAGCAGTTCTTC.

This clonotype was counted only a few times. The chain recombines TRBV29-1 with TRBJ1-5; no definite D call. The V gene lost 1 base and the J gene lost 5 bases, with 9 bases spanning the gap. Looked up from germline, CDR1 is SQVTM and CDR2 is ANQGSEA. This CDR3 contains 13 residues. CDR3 loop: CSVEVRPDQPQHF. CDR3 DNA sequence: TGCAGCGTTGAAGTACGGCCAGATCAGCCCCAGCATTTT.

This clonotype was recorded many times. J is TRBJ2-7 and V is TRBV20-1; D assignment may be TRBD1 or TRBD2 (5 bases each). The CDR3 consists of 14 residues. Trimming removed 0 bases from V and 9 bases from J, with 18 bases in between. The germline V gene has CDR1 DFQATT and CDR2 SNEGSKA (reference sequence). Here the CDR3 DNA reads TGCAGTGCTAGAGATGGGGGTCCCATAGGCGGGCAGTACTTC. The encoded protein is CSARDGGPIGGQYF.

This clonotype was observed at least ten times. J is TRBJ2-7 and V is TRBV3-1, with 7 bases lining up with TRBD1. Germline V CDR1 and CDR2: LGHDT, YNNKEL (reference sequence). V lost 2 bases to trimming and J lost 3 bases; unmatched junction nucleotides: 7. This CDR3 region has 15 residues. The CDR3 region is CASSQSRDRDYEQYF. The CDR3 DNA follows: TGTGCCAGCAGCCAAAGTCGAGACAGGGACTACGAGCAGTACTTC.

Concerning this clonotype: This may be a read error: a much more frequent sequence differs by one nucleotide. The chain is built from TRBV5-1 and TRBJ2-3, with 7 bases identical to TRBD2. This CDR3 contains 16 residues. CDR1 is SGHRS and CDR2 is YFSETQ in the germline V gene. CDR3 protein: CASRLAGRGIGDTQYF. The CDR3 DNA reads as TGCGCCAGCAGATTGGCTGGGAGGGGAATCGGAGATACGCAGTATTTT.

Many counts were recorded for this clonotype. In DNA, the CDR3 is TGCAGTGGTAGGGCGGACAGGGGGCTTAACGGGGAGGGGTACCCCTACAATGAGCAGTTCTTC. Amino acid sequence: CSGRADRGLNGEGYPYNEQFF. V usage is TRBV20-1 and J usage is TRBJ2-1, with 11 bases that match TRBD1. CDR1 is DFQATT and CDR2 is SNEGSKA in the germline V gene (reference sequence). The V segment lost 7 bases and the J segment 2 bases; nucleotides outside the gene matches: 25. This CDR3 spans 21 amino acids.